One T cell receptor (beta chain) is described in this entry. The antigen is undetermined. Other DNA sequences of this sample code for an identical CDR3. Losses at the gene ends were 6 bases for V and 0 bases for J; bases not matched to a gene: 2. This CDR3 is 14 amino acids long. Germline CDR1 is SNHLY and CDR2 is FYNNEI. This entry belongs to a study of shared clonotypes between healthy human individuals. Free of recent acute infections or vaccinations, the donors were healthy HIV-negative adults. Investigators divided CD4+ cells into CD45RA+ naive and CD45RA-negative memory subsets. Study outcomes and limitations: Blood alone was sampled, and tissue repertoires likely differ.

Over several immunoSEQ plates, each subset's genomic DNA was distributed in even portions. The table came from immunoSEQ multiplex PCR; TCRdb's copy has only in-frame clones and leaves some out. This sample has about 1.5 million clones, with 95% to 99% found just once. Sample: naive CD4+ T cells sorted from blood. Subset given: CD45RA+ positively selected. The chain joins TRBV2 to TRBJ2-3; 8 bases fit TRBD1. The receptor was isolated from a man aged 25 to 40 in good health. CDR3 sequence: CASSRTGSTDTQYF. The CDR3, as DNA: TGTGCCAGCAGCAGGACAGGGAGCACAGATACGCAGTATTTT.